Here is one T cell receptor (beta chain) with its context. Its antigen is still unknown. In germline, CDR1 is SGHDT, CDR2 YYEEEE. The CDR3 is made up of 13 amino acids. Trimming took off 0 bases at V and 6 bases at J, with 8 bases between the two ends. TCRdb itself ran the RT-PCR reads through MiXCR, one entry per CDR3 protein. The sample lists 500,000 to 750,000 distinct CDR3 sequences; about 14% were seen once. The sample is drawn from a study of response to subunit inactivated influenza vaccine. General observations from the study: It was the authors' suggestion that each seasonal influenza vaccination recruits few new T cells.

The source is a man aged 45-65 years who received an inactivated influenza vaccine. The chain links TRBV5-6 to TRBJ2-3, with a weak D call TRBD2 (5 bases). The starting material was PBMCs from blood, obtained 11 to 12 days after vaccination. CDR3 sequence: CASSLGERDTQYF. CDR3 bases: TGTGCCAGCAGCTTGGGGGAGAGGGATACGCAGTATTTT. The full variable domain, in which reference TRBV5-6 and TRBJ2-3 provide the parts outside the CDR3, is DAGVTQSPTHLIKTRGQQVTLRCSPKSGHDTVSWYQQALGQGPQFIFQYYEEEERQRGNFPDRFSGHQFPNYSSELNVNALLLGDSALYLCASSLGERDTQYFGPGTRLTVL.